The 15 T cell receptor beta chains reported below all come from one sample, sequenced in a study of CD8 T cells in Susac syndrome. RNA totalling about 0.45 to 1 ug underwent reverse transcription with random hexamers. TCRdb ran MiXCR on the immunoSEQ multiplex PCR reads and lists one entry per CDR3 protein. Among about 250,000 distinct CDR3 sequences listed, around 93% were seen once. The sequencing sample was made of CD4+ T cells from PBMCs. All receptors come from a human donor with multiple sclerosis.

This sequence joins TRBV5-8 and TRBJ2-2; TRBD1 aligns across 10 bases. CDR3 length: 14 amino acids. The V segment lost 6 bases and the J segment 4 bases; nucleotides outside the gene matches: 3. Germline lookup yields CDR1 SGHTS and CDR2 YDEGEE. The CDR3 sequence: CASTRDRGTGELFF. As DNA, the CDR3 is TGTGCCAGCACCCGGGACAGGGGCACCGGGGAGCTGTTTTTT.

The chain combines TRBV5-4 with TRBJ1-1; D call uncertain. V was cut by 2 bases and J by 0 bases, with 5 bases left in between. The CDR3 extends over 13 amino acids. CDR1 is SGHNT, CDR2 YYREEE, per germline (reference sequence). CDR3 coding DNA: TGTGCCAGCAGCTTCGCCGTGAACACTGAAGCTTTCTTT. Translated: CASSFAVNTEAFF.

The gene calls are TRBV6-5 and TRBJ2-7; maybe TRBD2 (5 bases). V lost 4 bases and J lost 0, with 16 bases in between. Germline assignment: CDR1 MNHEY and CDR2 SVGAGI. The length of the CDR3 is 16 residues. CDR3 bases: TGTGCCAGCAGTTTACTAGGTCGGACGCGCTCCTACGAGCAGTACTTC. Translating gives CASSLLGRTRSYEQYF.

The genes are TRBV9 and TRBJ2-3, with 12 nucleotides matching TRBD2. The CDR3 runs 17 residues. Germline V gene sequence: CDR1 SGDLS, CDR2 YYNGEE. J lost 3 bases, V lost 0 bases, and 5 bases had no gene match. In nucleotides, the CDR3 is TGTGCCAGCAGCGTAGAACCCACTAGCGGGGGGACAGATACGCAGTATTTT. This encodes CASSVEPTSGGTDTQYF. The full variable domain, its missing parts supplied by reference TRBV9 and TRBJ2-3, is DSGVTQTPKHLITATGQRVTLRCSPRSGDLSVYWYQQSLDQGLQFLIQYYNGEERAKGNILERFSAQQFPDLHSELNLSSLELGDSALYFCASSVEPTSGGTDTQYFGPGTRLTVL.

CDR3: CSARRHFLSGNTIYF. Written as DNA, the CDR3 is TGCAGTGCTAGAAGACACTTCCTCTCTGGAAACACCATATATTTT. The genes are TRBV20-1 and TRBJ1-3; no reliable D call. Trimming pared 2 bases from V and 0 bases from J, leaving 11 bases between. Per the germline V gene, CDR1 is DFQATT and CDR2 is SNEGSKA (reference sequence). The CDR3 is made up of 15 amino acids.

V and J are TRBV15 and TRBJ2-1; no definite D call. CDR1 LNHNV and CDR2 YYDKDF come from the germline V gene (reference sequence). This CDR3 has 13 amino acids. Trimming left V 0 bases short and J 8 bases short, with 8 bases between. DNA of the CDR3: TGTGCCACCAGCAGAGATCAGAAGCATGAGCAGTTCTTC. It specifies CATSRDQKHEQFF. The full variable domain, in which reference TRBV15 and TRBJ2-1 provide the parts outside the CDR3, is DAMVIQNPRYQVTQFGKPVTLSCSQTLNHNVMYWYQQKSSQAPKLLFHYYDKDFNNEADTPDNFQSRRPNTSFCFLDIRSPGLGDTAMYLCATSRDQKHEQFFGPGTRLTVL.

The chain has TRBV12-3 or TRBV12-4 and TRBJ1-6; D gene uncertain. CDR3 length: 14 residues. V was cut by 1 base and J by 7 bases, with 8 bases left in between. CDR3 in amino acids: CASSLGGQNSPLHF. CDR3 coding DNA: TGTGCCAGCAGTTTAGGAGGTCAAAATTCACCCCTCCACTTT.

The chain recombines TRBV15 with TRBJ2-7; D not resolved. Germline CDR1 reads LNHNV; CDR2 reads YYDKDF (reference sequence). The CDR3 is 14 residues long. V was pared by 0 bases and J by 1 base, with 7 bases between. CDR3 protein: CATSRDVTSYEQYV. The DNA of the CDR3 is TGTGCCACCAGCAGAGATGTGACATCCTACGAGCAGTACGTC.

The chain couples TRBV2 to TRBJ2-5, with D possibly TRBD2 on 6 matching bases. Trimming removed 0 bases from V and 3 bases from J, with 11 bases in between. The germline gives CDR1 SNHLY, CDR2 FYNNEI. The CDR3 extends over 15 amino acids. The CDR3: CASSEASGREETQYF. CDR3 in DNA: TGTGCCAGCAGTGAAGCTAGCGGCAGAGAAGAGACCCAGTACTTC. Full variable domain (remainder filled in from reference TRBV2 and TRBJ2-5): EPEVTQTPSHQVTQMGQEVILRCVPISNHLYFYWYRQILGQKVEFLVSFYNNEISEKSEIFDDQFSVERPDGSNFTLKIRSTKLEDSAMYFCASSEASGREETQYFGPGTRLLVL.

The V and J genes are TRBV6-6 and TRBJ1-5; no reliable D call. The CDR3 loop spans 11 amino acids. Germline V gene lookup returns CDR1 MNHNY and CDR2 SVGAGI (reference sequence). Trimming stripped 4 bases from V and 9 bases from J, with 7 bases between. CDR3 region: CASSSTGPQHF. DNA for the CDR3: TGTGCCAGCAGTTCCACCGGGCCCCAGCATTTT.

V gene TRBV20-1 combines with J gene TRBJ2-5; TRBD2 agrees at 13 bases. After removal of 5 bases from V and 5 bases from J, the junction contained 11 bases not matched to a gene. The CDR3 extends over 16 amino acids. The germline V gene has CDR1 DFQATT and CDR2 SNEGSKA (reference sequence). The CDR3 loop reads CSAAILAGGPWETQYF. CDR3 sequence (DNA): TGCAGTGCTGCGATACTAGCGGGGGGGCCGTGGGAGACCCAGTACTTC.

The chain has TRBV5-1 and TRBJ1-1, with D uncertain. V was trimmed by 4 bases and J by 1 base, leaving 14 bases between them. The germline V gene has CDR1 SGHRS and CDR2 YFSETQ. The CDR3 spans 15 residues. The CDR3 sequence is CASSLDRAPNTEAFF. The CDR3 DNA reads TGCGCCAGCAGCCTAGATAGGGCACCGAACACTGAAGCTTTCTTT.

This chain uses TRBV5-1 with TRBJ2-1, with 7 bases lining up with TRBD1. This CDR3 region has 15 residues. V was clipped by 1 base and J by 3 bases; unmatched bases: 4. Germline loops: CDR1 SGHRS, CDR2 YFSETQ. Written as DNA, the CDR3 is TGCGCCAGCAGCTTGCAGGGGGACAGCTACAATGAGCAGTTCTTC. This translates into CASSLQGDSYNEQFF.

This chain links TRBV5-1 with TRBJ1-1; D uncertain. V was pared by 2 bases and J by 2 bases, with 7 bases between. Germline values: CDR1 SGHRS, CDR2 YFSETQ. The CDR3 extends over 13 amino acids. DNA for the CDR3: TGCGCCAGCAGCTTACCCAGCAACACTGAAGCTTTCTTT. It is translated as CASSLPSNTEAFF.

The rearrangement uses TRBV24-1 and TRBJ2-7; D is undetermined. V was trimmed by 5 bases and J by 3 bases, leaving 19 bases between them. The germline V gene encodes CDR1 KGHDR and CDR2 SFDVKD. The CDR3 extends over 16 amino acids. The CDR3 sequence is CATSVWTGHCGYEQYV. The CDR3 coding sequence is TGTGCCACCAGTGTCTGGACCGGCCATTGTGGCTACGAGCAGTACGTC.